Listed below are T cell receptor beta chains from one sample, sequenced in a study of T cell changes during pregnancy in multiple sclerosis. The repertoire was sequenced with immunoSEQ multiplex PCR; TCRdb's copy has only in-frame clones and lacks some. The table lists about 43,000 clones, 75% to 90% of them singletons. The sequencing used peripheral blood, collected in the second trimester of pregnancy. The receptors come from a female donor in good health, enrolled as a control in a pregnancy study. CDR3s include the opening cysteine and the closing phenylalanine or tryptophan. The D gene is left open where the match is weak. Only part of the rows carry a size: once, few, many, or a class if the clone is expanded.

>-|few|TRBV2|TRBJ1-3
TGTGCCAGCATTTGGGAGGGCCTCTCTGGAAACACCATATATTTT
CASIWEGLSGNTIYF
>-|-|TRBV5-1|TRBJ2-5
TGCGCCAGCAGCACTTCTACTGGCCAGTACTTC
CASSTSTGQYF
>-|-|TRBV6-1|TRBJ1-3
TGTGCCAGCAGTGAGGGCACCACGTCTGGAAACACCATATATTTT
CASSEGTTSGNTIYF
>TRBD2|-|TRBV7-6|TRBJ2-2
TGTGCCAGCAGCTTAGCGCTAGCGGGGGGCACCGGGGAGCTGTTTTTT
CASSLALAGGTGELFF
>-|-|TRBV19|TRBJ1-1
TGTGCCAGTAGTAAAACCGGGACAATCCTGTTTGCTGAAGCTTTCTTT
CASSKTGTILFAEAFF
>TRBD2|-|TRBV25-1|TRBJ2-3
TGTGCCAGCAGTGAACCCGGACTAGCGGGGGGTGGTACGCAGTATTTT
CASSEPGLAGGGTQYF
>TRBD1|-|TRBV11-3|TRBJ1-2
TGTGCCAGCAGCTCACCAACCCCGGGACAGCTCTATGGCTACACCTTC
CASSSPTPGQLYGYTF
>-|-|TRBV4-3|TRBJ1-1
TGCGCCAGCAGCCAAGAAATAGGGGCGAGGTGGGCTAATAGGAACACTGAAGCTTTCTTT
CASSQEIGARWANRNTEAFF
>-|few|TRBV2|TRBJ1-1
TGTGCCAGCAATACAGGGATCACTGAAGCTTTCTTT
CASNTGITEAFF
>-|-|TRBV5-1|TRBJ1-4
TGCGCCAGCAGCCTCGGGGTTGCTAATGAAAAACTGTTTTTT
CASSLGVANEKLFF
>-|-|TRBV27|TRBJ1-3
TGTGCCAGCAGCCCAAGTTTGGTAGACACCATATATTTT
CASSPSLVDTIYF
>-|-|TRBV29-1|TRBJ1-2
TGCAGCGTTGACCTGGGAGCTAACTATGGCTACACCTTC
CSVDLGANYGYTF
>TRBD1|-|TRBV28|TRBJ1-2
TGTGCCAGCAGGGGACAGTTTTCCTTCTATGGCTACACCTTC
CASRGQFSFYGYTF
>-|few|TRBV7-2|TRBJ1-1
TGTGCCAGCAGCTTCGAGGGCCGGGGGGAAGCTTTCTTT
CASSFEGRGEAFF
>-|-|TRBV27|TRBJ1-1
TGTGCCAGCAGTTGGGCACAGGGATCTGAAGCTTTCTTT
CASSWAQGSEAFF
>-|-|TRBV10-3|TRBJ2-7
TGTGCCTCCGCCGGTGCCTCCTACGAGCAGTACTTC
CASAGASYEQYF
>TRBD2|-|TRBV27|TRBJ2-1
TGTGCCAGCAGCGCCGGGACTAGCGGGAAAGATGAGCAGTTCTTC
CASSAGTSGKDEQFF
>TRBD2|-|TRBV30|TRBJ2-5
TGTGCCTGGAAGCGGGGCTTAGAGACCCAGTACTTC
CAWKRGLETQYF
>TRBD1|-|TRBV7-6|TRBJ2-2
TGTGCCAGCAGCCCAGGACAGGGAGGAACCGGGGAGCTGTTTTTT
CASSPGQGGTGELFF
>TRBD1|-|TRBV5-1|TRBJ2-5
TGCGCCAGCAGCTCGCCGGACAGGTACCAAGAGACCCAGTACTTC
CASSSPDRYQETQYF
>-|once|TRBV19|TRBJ1-4
TGTGCCAGTAGTATACGGGAAAAACTGTTTTTT
CASSIREKLFF
>-|once|TRBV6-5|TRBJ2-7
TGTGCCAGCACCCTAGGTGGATTTGGTTCCTACGAGCAGTACTTC
CASTLGGFGSYEQYF
>TRBD1|once|TRBV9|TRBJ1-6
TGTGCCAGCAGCTCGCAACGGGACAGAAACTCTAATTCACCCCTCCACTTT
CASSSQRDRNSNSPLHF
>TRBD1|-|TRBV18|TRBJ1-5
TGTGCCAGCTCACCTGGGACAGCCAATCAGCCCCAGCATTTT
CASSPGTANQPQHF
>-|-|TRBV27|TRBJ1-2
TGTGCCAGCAGTTTATTGACAGGATATGGCTACACCTTC
CASSLLTGYGYTF
>-|-|TRBV27|TRBJ1-2
TGTGCCAGCCGAGGAGAGGAGATCTATGGCTACACCTTC
CASRGEEIYGYTF
>-|-|TRBV21-1|TRBJ2-2
TGTGCCAGCAGTAGGGGGACTAGCGGGGCCCCCACCGGGGAGCTGTTTTTT
CASSRGTSGAPTGELFF
>TRBD1|-|TRBV6-6|TRBJ2-5
TGTGCCAGCAGTTACTCGACAGGGGGAATGCAGACCCAGTACTTC
CASSYSTGGMQTQYF
>-|-|TRBV6-1|TRBJ1-4
TGTGCCAGCAGTCAACAGGGCGGCAGGGAAAAACTGTTTTTT
CASSQQGGREKLFF
>-|-|TRBV7-9|TRBJ1-4
TGTGCCAGCAGCTTAGCGCGCGGGGGACAAACTAATGAAAAACTGTTTTTT
CASSLARGGQTNEKLFF
>TRBD2|-|TRBV7-9|TRBJ2-1
TGTGCCAGCAGCGACCCCGTTGGGGGGAGGGCCCTCGGGGAGCAGTTCTTC
CASSDPVGGRALGEQFF
>-|-|TRBV4-1|TRBJ2-3
TGCGCCAGCAGCCAAGATATTCAGGCGGGAAGCTACACAGATACGCAGTATTTT
CASSQDIQAGSYTDTQYF
>-|-|TRBV2|TRBJ1-3
TGTGCCAGCAGTGAAGCCAGCTCTGGAAACACCATATATTTT
CASSEASSGNTIYF
>-|-|TRBV2|TRBJ2-7
TGTGCCAGTCGGGTCGAAAGGGGGACGTACGAGCAGTACTTC
CASRVERGTYEQYF
>TRBD2|-|TRBV7-2|TRBJ2-7
TGTGCCAGCAGCTTCACTAGCGGTAGCTCCTACGAGCAGTACTTC
CASSFTSGSSYEQYF
>TRBD1|-|TRBV6-4|TRBJ1-4
TGTGCCAGCAGCGCTCCGGGACAGGTAATGGAAAAACTGTTTTTT
CASSAPGQVMEKLFF
>-|-|TRBV4-3|TRBJ2-5
TGCGCCAGCAGCCAAGACAGGGGGGCAGAGACCCAGTACTTC
CASSQDRGAETQYF
>-|-|TRBV5-1|TRBJ1-1
TGCGCCAGCACCCAGGGCGGGGGGAACACTGAAGCTTTCTTT
CASTQGGGNTEAFF
>-|-|TRBV10-3|TRBJ1-1
TGTGCCATCAGTGACGGGACATCGGGCCCGGGGAACACTGAAGCTTTCTTT
CAISDGTSGPGNTEAFF
>TRBD1|once|TRBV19|TRBJ1-2
TGTGCCAGTAGTATCGCCTCAGGGGGCCCCTATGGCTACACCTTC
CASSIASGGPYGYTF
>-|-|TRBV19|TRBJ1-1
TGTGCCAGTAGTATAGTCGGGGGTGAAGCTTTCTTT
CASSIVGGEAFF
>-|-|TRBV30|TRBJ1-2
TGTGCCTGGGAGTACAACTATGGCTACACCTTC
CAWEYNYGYTF
>-|-|TRBV19|TRBJ1-1
TGTGCCGCCAGGTTGAACACTGAAGCTTTCTTT
CAARLNTEAFF
>-|-|TRBV6-5|TRBJ1-2
TGTGCCAGCAGTTACGGGCAACTTTATGGCTACACCTTC
CASSYGQLYGYTF
>TRBD1|-|TRBV6-5|TRBJ2-3
TGTGCCAGCAGTTACTCGTCCAGGGGGCCAGATACGCAGTATTTT
CASSYSSRGPDTQYF
>TRBD1|-|TRBV27|TRBJ1-3
TGTGCCAGCAGCCCAGGGGGGAGAAACACCATATATTTT
CASSPGGRNTIYF
>-|few|TRBV30|TRBJ1-1
TGTGCCTCCGAATTTGCAGTTGAAGCTTTCTTT
CASEFAVEAFF
>-|-|TRBV19|TRBJ2-2
TGTGCCAGTAGTGGACAGAACACCGGGGAGCTGTTTTTT
CASSGQNTGELFF
>TRBD2|-|TRBV7-8|TRBJ2-5
TGTGCCAGCAGGTTTGGGACTAGCGGGAATCGGGAGACCCAGTACTTC
CASRFGTSGNRETQYF
>TRBD1|-|TRBV11-2|TRBJ2-5
TGTGCCAGCAGCTCCGGACAGGTGGGGGAGACCCAGTACTTC
CASSSGQVGETQYF
>-|-|TRBV11-3|TRBJ2-5
TGTGCCAGCAGCTTAGGAGTGTATGTGGAGACCCAGTACTTC
CASSLGVYVETQYF
>-|-|TRBV13|TRBJ2-7
TGTGCCAGCAGCTTAGGGCGGGGCCCCTCCTACGAGCAGTACTTC
CASSLGRGPSYEQYF
>-|-|TRBV6-1|TRBJ2-3
TGTGCCAGCAGTGAAGCTAGCGGTTACACAGATACGCAGTATTTT
CASSEASGYTDTQYF
>TRBD1|-|TRBV25-1|TRBJ2-1
TGTGCCAGCAGTGATCCCGTCAGGGGGCGCGGGAATGAGCAGTTCTTC
CASSDPVRGRGNEQFF
>TRBD1|-|TRBV10-3|TRBJ1-5
TGTGCCATCAGTGCGGACAGGGTCCAGCCCCAGCATTTT
CAISADRVQPQHF
>-|once|TRBV7-2|TRBJ1-1
TGTGCCAGCAGCCGACAGGCGGGGGACACTGAAGCTTTCTTT
CASSRQAGDTEAFF
>TRBD1|-|TRBV9|TRBJ1-1
TGTGCCAGCAGCGTATCCGGGACAGGGTCGCTGAACACTGAAGCTTTCTTT
CASSVSGTGSLNTEAFF
>TRBD1|-|TRBV4-3|TRBJ1-6
TGCGCCAGCAGCCAGGACAGGGGGCCTGGGATTTCACCCCTCCACTTT
CASSQDRGPGISPLHF
>TRBD1|-|TRBV6-5|TRBJ2-1
TGTGCCAGCAGAGAGACAGGGGTCAATGAGCAGTTCTTC
CASRETGVNEQFF